These 2 T cell receptor beta chains were sequenced from one sample in a study of blood T cell repertoires in COVID-19 (dated by TCRdb to about 2020). Library generation was performed with the immunoSEQ multiplex PCR assay. In its TCRdb copy, this immuneACCESS table keeps in-frame sequences only and misses some clones. Where compared with another copy, unresolved V genes explain less than half of these, and the others have no known cause. For this sample there are 150,000 to 200,000 clones; less than 85% appear just once. Around 8.1% of the sample is held by the ten biggest clonotypes. Material: peripheral blood. The receptors were sampled from a woman aged 55-69 years with COVID-19, enrolled during active disease.

The rearrangement joins TRBV2 to TRBJ2-5, with 7 bases that match TRBD1. With 3 bases clipped from V and 2 bases from J, the junction kept 15 bases outside the gene matches. Per germline, CDR1 SNHLY and CDR2 FYNNEI. This CDR3 comprises 18 residues. CDR3 in amino acids: CASSDLWQGTVEQETQYF. The DNA for the CDR3 is TGTGCCAGCAGTGACTTGTGGCAGGGGACAGTTGAGCAAGAGACCCAGTACTTC.

The chain has TRBV28 and TRBJ2-7; D uncertain. CDR1 and CDR2 from the germline V gene are MDHEN and SYDVKM. This CDR3 comprises 11 residues. V was pared by 6 bases and J by 6 bases, with 9 bases between. CDR3 sequence: CASRGSGEQYF. DNA of the CDR3: TGTGCCAGCAGAGGATCGGGCGAGCAGTACTTC.